Listed below are T cell receptor beta chains from one sample, sequenced in a study of Graves' ophthalmopathy and Graves' hyperthyroidism. Each CDR3 protein gets one entry after TCRdb re-called the multiplex PCR reads with MiXCR. The sample lists approximately 500,000 distinct CDR3 sequences, approximately 15% occurring once. Sequenced material: blood. These receptors all stem from a woman aged 25 to 39 with Graves' ophthalmopathy. Each CDR3 is given with its conserved first and last residue. The size field is filled for only some rows; it gives once, few, many or a size class.

size	V	J	CDR3
many	TRBV4-2	TRBJ2-2	CASSQKGWVARTGELFF
.	TRBV12-3/TRBV12-4	TRBJ1-2	CASSPRQGSNYGYTF
many	TRBV6-1	TRBJ1-2	CASRGGRGYGYTF
.	TRBV12-3/TRBV12-4	TRBJ2-5	CASGLSPPGTFTETQYF
many	TRBV5-5	TRBJ1-5	CASSLTGLESNQPQHF
many	TRBV27	TRBJ1-2	CASSPGQLNYGYTF
many	TRBV12-3/TRBV12-4	TRBJ1-5	CASSQSGMYSNQPQHF
many	TRBV24-1	TRBJ1-5	CATSEATGLQPQHF
few	TRBV5-1	TRBJ1-1	CASSPPRQGNTEAFF
many	TRBV6-5	TRBJ2-7	CASHLPGWGGSYEQYF
many	TRBV6-5	TRBJ2-7	CASSYSAGTETYEQYF
many	TRBV20-1	TRBJ1-6	CSARAGASSYNSPLHF
.	TRBV4-1	TRBJ2-5	CASSQAGKGETQYF
many	TRBV10-2	TRBJ1-2	CASSEGGPSGGYTF
many	TRBV20-1	TRBJ2-7	CSAFGRYEQYF
.	TRBV7-9	TRBJ1-1	CASSQITGSGTEAFF
many	TRBV20-1	TRBJ1-1	CSARKGKRDTEAFF
many	TRBV27	TRBJ2-7	CASGPSSYEQYF
many	TRBV5-1	TRBJ1-1	CASRPPGEGTEAFF
many	TRBV10-1	TRBJ1-1	CASSEHLRGGRSTEAFF
many	TRBV12-3/TRBV12-4	TRBJ2-2	CASSYRGGSGELFF
many	TRBV11-2	TRBJ2-7	CASSLNRHRISYEQYF
.	TRBV19	TRBJ1-1	CASSIGTIGRSEAFF
many	TRBV5-1	TRBJ1-1	CASSFIRGGTEAFF
few	TRBV27	TRBJ1-1	CASTNAGGNGNTEAFF
many	TRBV6-1	TRBJ1-2	CASSEGEPYGYTF
many	TRBV6-5	TRBJ1-2	CASNTQGALDGYTF
many	TRBV6-5	TRBJ1-3	CASSYSEGLGNTIYF
many	TRBV4-2	TRBJ1-1	CASSQLLMNTEAFF
many	TRBV6-1	TRBJ1-2	CASSVSGESNYGYTF
many	TRBV28	TRBJ1-6	CATSEPYNSPLHF
many	TRBV20-1	TRBJ1-6	CSVTPQGFSSPLHF
few	TRBV19	TRBJ1-1	CASSIVVGVGAEAFF
.	TRBV20-1	TRBJ1-6	CSAREAGEEGSPLHF
many	TRBV2	TRBJ2-7	CAISGQASYEQYF
many	TRBV20-1	TRBJ1-1	CSASGQEAFF
many	TRBV28	TRBJ1-2	CASSPGTEILYGYTF
few	TRBV6-2/TRBV6-3	TRBJ1-2	CASSPGTGIGYTF
many	TRBV29-1	TRBJ1-1	CSVEDSRTDMNTEAFF
.	TRBV30	TRBJ2-5	CAWSVPPRGQETQYF